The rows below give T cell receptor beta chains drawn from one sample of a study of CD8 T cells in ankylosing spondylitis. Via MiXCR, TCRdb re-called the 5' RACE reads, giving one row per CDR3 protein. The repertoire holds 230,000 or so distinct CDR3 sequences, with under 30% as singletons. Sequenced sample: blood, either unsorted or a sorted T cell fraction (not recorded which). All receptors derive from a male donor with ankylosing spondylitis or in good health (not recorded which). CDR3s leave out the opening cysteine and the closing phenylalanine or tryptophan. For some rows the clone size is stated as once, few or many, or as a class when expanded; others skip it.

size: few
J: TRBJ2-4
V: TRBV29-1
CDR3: SVEVVRAKNIQY

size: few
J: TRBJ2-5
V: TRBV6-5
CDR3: ASSYGGAVEETQY

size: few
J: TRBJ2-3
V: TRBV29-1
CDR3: SARGEVGTDTQY

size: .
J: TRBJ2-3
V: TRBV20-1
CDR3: SAPRGLTDTQY

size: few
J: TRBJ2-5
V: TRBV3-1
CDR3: ASSQVVSLAQY

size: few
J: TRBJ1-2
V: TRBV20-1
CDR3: SAFLPGFYGYT

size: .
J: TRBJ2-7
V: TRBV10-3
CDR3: AIRATGSYEQY

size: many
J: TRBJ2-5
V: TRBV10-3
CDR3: AISPGARGHYQETQY

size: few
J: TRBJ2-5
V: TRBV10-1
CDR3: ASRVRMAGEPQETQY

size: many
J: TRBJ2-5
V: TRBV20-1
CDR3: SARQRLTQETQY

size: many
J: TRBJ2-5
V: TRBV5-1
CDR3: ASSLQGYETQY